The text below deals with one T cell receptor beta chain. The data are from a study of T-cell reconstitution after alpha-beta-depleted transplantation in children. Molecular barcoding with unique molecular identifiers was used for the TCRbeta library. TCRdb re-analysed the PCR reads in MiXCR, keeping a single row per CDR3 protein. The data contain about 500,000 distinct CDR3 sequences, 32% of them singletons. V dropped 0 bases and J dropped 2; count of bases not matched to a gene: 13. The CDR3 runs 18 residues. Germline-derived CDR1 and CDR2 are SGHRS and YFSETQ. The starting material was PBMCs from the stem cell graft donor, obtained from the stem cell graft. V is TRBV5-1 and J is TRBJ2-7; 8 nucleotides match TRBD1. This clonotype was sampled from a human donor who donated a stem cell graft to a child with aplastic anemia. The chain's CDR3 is CASSLGNIRQGYPYEQYF. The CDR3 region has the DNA TGCGCCAGCAGCTTGGGCAACATTCGACAGGGGTATCCCTACGAGCAGTACTTC.